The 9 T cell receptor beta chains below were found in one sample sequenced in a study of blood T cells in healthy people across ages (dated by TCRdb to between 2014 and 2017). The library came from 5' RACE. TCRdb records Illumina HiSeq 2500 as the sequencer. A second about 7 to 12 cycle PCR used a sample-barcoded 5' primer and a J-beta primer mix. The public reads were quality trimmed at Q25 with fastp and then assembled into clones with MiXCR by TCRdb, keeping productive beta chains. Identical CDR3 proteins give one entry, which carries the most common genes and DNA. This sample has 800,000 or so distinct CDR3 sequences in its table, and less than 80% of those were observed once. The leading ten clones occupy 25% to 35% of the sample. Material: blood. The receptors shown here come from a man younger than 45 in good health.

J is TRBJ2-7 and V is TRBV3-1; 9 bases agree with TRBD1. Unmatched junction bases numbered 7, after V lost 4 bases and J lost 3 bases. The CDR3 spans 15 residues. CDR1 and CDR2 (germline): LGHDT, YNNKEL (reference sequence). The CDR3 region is CASSPGQGQGYEQYF. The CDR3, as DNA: TGTGCCAGCAGCCCCGGACAGGGGCAGGGCTACGAGCAGTACTTC.

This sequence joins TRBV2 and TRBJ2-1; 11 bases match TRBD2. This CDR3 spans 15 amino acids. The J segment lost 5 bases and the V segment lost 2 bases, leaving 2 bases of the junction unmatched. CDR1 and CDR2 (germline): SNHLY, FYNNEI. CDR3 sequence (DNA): TGTGCCAGCAGTGAATTAGCGGGGGGGCACAATGAGCAGTTCTTC. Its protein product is CASSELAGGHNEQFF.

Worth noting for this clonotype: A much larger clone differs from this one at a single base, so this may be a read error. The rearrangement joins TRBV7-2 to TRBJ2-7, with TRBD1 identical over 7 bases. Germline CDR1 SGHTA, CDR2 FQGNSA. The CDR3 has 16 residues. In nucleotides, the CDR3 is TGTGTCAGCAGCTTATCCCCTACAGGGGCCTCCTACGAGCAGTACTTC. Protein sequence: CVSSLSPTGASYEQYF.

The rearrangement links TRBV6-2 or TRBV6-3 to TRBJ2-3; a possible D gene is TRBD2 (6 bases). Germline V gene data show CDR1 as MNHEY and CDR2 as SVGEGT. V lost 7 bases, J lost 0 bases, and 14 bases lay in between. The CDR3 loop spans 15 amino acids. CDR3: CASTFTGTSTDTQYF. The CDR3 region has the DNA TGTGCCAGCACCTTTACCGGGACTAGCACAGATACGCAGTATTTT.

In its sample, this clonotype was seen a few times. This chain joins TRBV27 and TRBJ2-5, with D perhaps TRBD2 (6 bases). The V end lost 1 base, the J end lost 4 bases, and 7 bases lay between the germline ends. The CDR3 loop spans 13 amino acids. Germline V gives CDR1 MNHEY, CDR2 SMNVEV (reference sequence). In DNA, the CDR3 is TGTGCCAGCAGTTTATGGAGGGGAGAGACCCAGTACTTC. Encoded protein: CASSLWRGETQYF.

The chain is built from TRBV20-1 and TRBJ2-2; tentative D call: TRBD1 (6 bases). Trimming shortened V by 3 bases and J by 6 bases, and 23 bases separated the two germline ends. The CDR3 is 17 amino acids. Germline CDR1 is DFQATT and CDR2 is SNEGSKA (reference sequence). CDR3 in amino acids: CSAREIPDKGVAGELFF. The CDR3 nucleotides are TGCAGTGCTAGGGAGATCCCCGATAAGGGGGTGGCCGGGGAGCTGTTTTTT.

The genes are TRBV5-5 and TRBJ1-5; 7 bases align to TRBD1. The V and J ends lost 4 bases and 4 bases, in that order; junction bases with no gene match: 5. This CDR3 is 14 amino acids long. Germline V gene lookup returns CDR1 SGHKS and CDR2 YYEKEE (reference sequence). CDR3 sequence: CASSRQGKNQPQHF. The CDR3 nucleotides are TGTGCCAGCAGCCGACAGGGTAAGAATCAGCCCCAGCATTTT.

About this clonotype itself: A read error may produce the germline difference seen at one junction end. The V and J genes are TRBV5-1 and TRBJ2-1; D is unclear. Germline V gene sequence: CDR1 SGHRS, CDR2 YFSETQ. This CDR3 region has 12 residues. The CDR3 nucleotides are TGCGCCAGCATCTTGGAAGGGCGTGAGCAGTTCTTC. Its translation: CASILEGREQFF. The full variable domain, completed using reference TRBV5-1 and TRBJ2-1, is KAGVTQTPRYLIKTRGQQVTLSCSPISGHRSVSWYQQTPGQGLQFLFEYFSETQRNKGNFPGRFSGRQFSNSRSEMNVSTLELGDSALYLCASILEGREQFFGPGTRLTVL.

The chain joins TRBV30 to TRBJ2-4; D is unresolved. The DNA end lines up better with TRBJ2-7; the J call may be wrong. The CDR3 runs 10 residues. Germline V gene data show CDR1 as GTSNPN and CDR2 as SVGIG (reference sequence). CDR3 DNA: TGTGCCTGGAGTATCAACGAGCAGTACTTC. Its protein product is CAWSINEQYF.